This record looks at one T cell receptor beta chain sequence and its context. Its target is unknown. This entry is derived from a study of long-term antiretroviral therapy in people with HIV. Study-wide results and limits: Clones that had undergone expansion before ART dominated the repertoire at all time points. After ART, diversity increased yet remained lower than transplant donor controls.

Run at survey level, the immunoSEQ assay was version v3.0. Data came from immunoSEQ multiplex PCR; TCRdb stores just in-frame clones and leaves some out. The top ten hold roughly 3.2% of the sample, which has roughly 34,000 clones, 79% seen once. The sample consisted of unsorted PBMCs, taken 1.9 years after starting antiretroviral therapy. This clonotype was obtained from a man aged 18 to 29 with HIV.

CDR3 amino acids: CASSLNRAGSSTDTQYF. In nucleotides, the CDR3 is TGTGCCAGCAGCTTAAATAGAGCAGGGTCTAGCACAGATACGCAGTATTTT. The chain joins TRBV7-3 to TRBJ2-3; TRBD1 is a possible D gene (5 bases). Trimming cost V 1 base and J 0 bases, with 14 bases left between them. Per germline, CDR1 SGHTA and CDR2 FQGTGA. The CDR3 contains 17 residues. The full variable domain, its missing parts supplied by reference TRBV7-3 and TRBJ2-3, is GAGVSQTPSNKVTEKGKYVELRCDPISGHTALYWYRQSLGQGPEFLIYFQGTGAADDSGLPNDRFFAVRPEGSVSTLKIQRTERGDSAVYLCASSLNRAGSSTDTQYFGPGTRLTVL.